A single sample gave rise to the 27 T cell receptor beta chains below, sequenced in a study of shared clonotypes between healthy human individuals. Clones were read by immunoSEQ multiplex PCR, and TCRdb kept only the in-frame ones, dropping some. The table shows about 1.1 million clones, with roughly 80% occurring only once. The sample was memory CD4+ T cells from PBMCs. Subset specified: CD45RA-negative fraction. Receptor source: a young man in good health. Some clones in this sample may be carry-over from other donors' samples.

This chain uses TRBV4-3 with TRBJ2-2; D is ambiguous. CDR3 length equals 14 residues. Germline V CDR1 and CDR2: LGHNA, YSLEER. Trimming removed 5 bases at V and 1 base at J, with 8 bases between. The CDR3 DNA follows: TGCGCCAGCAGCTATGAGATGAACACCGGGGAGCTGTTTTTT. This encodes CASSYEMNTGELFF.

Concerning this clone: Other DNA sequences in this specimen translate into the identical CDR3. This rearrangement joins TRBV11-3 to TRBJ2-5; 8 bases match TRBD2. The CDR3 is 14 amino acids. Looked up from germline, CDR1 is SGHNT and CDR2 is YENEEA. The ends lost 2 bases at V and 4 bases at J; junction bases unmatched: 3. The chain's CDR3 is CASSLTSGSETQYF. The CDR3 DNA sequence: TGTGCCAGCAGCTTAACTAGCGGATCAGAGACCCAGTACTTC.

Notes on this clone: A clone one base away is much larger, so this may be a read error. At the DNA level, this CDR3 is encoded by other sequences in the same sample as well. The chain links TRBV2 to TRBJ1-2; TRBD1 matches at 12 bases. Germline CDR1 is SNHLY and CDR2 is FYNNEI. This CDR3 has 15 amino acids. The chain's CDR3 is CASRRDRGLIYGYTF. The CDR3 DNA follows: TGTGCCAGCAGGCGGGACAGGGGGCTCATCTATGGCTACACCTTT.

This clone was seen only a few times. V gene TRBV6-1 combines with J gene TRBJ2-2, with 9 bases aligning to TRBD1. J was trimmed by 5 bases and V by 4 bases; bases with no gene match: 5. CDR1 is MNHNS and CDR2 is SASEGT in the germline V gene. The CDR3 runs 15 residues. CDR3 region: CASSGDRGYTGELFF. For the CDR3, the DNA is TGTGCCAGCAGTGGAGACAGGGGGTATACCGGGGAGCTGTTTTTT.

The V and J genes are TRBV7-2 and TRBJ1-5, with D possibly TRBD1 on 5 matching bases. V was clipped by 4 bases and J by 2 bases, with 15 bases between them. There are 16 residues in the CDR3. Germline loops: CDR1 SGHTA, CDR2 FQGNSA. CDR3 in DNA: TGTGCCAGCAGCTCGACGCGGGGGTTGGGCAATCAGCCCCAGCATTTT. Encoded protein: CASSSTRGLGNQPQHF. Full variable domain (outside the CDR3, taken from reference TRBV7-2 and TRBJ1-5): GAGVSQSPSNKVTEKGKDVELRCDPISGHTALYWYRQSLGQGLEFLIYFQGNSAPDKSGLPSDRFSAERTGGSVSTLTIQRTQQEDSAVYLCASSSTRGLGNQPQHFGDGTRLSIL.

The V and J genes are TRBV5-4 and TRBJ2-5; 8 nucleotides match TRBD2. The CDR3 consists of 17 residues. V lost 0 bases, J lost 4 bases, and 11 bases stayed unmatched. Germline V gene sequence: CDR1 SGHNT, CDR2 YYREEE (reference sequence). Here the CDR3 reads CASSLGEYGRDGETQYF. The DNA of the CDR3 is TGTGCCAGCAGCTTGGGCGAATACGGGAGGGACGGAGAGACCCAGTACTTC.

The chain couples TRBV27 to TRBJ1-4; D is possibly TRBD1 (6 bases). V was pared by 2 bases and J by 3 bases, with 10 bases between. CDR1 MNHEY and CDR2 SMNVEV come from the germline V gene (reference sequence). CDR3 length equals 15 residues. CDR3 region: CASSLRGGANEKLFF. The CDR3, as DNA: TGTGCCAGCAGTTTACGAGGGGGGGCTAATGAAAAACTGTTTTTT.

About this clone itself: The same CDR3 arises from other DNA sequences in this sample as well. DNA of the CDR3: TGCAGTGCCCGTCGGAATGAGCAGTTCTTC. Its protein product is CSARRNEQFF. This chain joins TRBV20-1 and TRBJ2-1, with D hard to call. CDR3 length equals 10 residues. CDR1 and CDR2 (germline): DFQATT, SNEGSKA (reference sequence). V was clipped by 6 bases and J by 7 bases, with 7 bases between them.

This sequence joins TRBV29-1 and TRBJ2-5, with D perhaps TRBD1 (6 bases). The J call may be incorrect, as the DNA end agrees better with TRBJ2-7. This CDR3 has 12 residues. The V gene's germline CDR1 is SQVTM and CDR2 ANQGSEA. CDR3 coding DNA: TGCAGCGTTGGTGAGGGGGACCGCGAGCAGTACTTC. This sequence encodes CSVGEGDREQYF.

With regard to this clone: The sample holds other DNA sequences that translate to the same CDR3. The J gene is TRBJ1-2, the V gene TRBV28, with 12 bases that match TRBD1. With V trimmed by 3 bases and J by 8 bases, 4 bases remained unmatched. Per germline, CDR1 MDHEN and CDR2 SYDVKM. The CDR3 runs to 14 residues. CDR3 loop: CASSLGQGAGGYTF. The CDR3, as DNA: TGTGCCAGCAGTTTGGGACAGGGGGCGGGCGGCTACACCTTC.

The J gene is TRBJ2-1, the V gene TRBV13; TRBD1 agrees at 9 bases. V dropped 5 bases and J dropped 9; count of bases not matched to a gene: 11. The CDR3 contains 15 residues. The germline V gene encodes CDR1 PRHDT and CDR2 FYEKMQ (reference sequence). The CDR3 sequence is CASSQGQGYLGEQFF. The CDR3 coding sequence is TGTGCCAGCAGCCAAGGACAGGGGTACCTTGGTGAGCAGTTCTTC.

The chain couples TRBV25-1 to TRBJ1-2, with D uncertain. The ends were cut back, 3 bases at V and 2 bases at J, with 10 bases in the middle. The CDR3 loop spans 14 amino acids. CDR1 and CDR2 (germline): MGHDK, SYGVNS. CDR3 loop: CASSELGLNYGYTF. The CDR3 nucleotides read TGTGCCAGCAGTGAGTTAGGGCTCAACTATGGCTACACCTTC.

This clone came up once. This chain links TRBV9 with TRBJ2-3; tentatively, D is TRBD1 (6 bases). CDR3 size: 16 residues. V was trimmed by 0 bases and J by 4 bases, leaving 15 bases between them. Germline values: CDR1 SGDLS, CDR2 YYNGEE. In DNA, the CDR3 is TGTGCCAGCAGCGTAGGGGGCAGGGGTCGGCCAGATACGCAGTATTTT. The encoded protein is CASSVGGRGRPDTQYF.

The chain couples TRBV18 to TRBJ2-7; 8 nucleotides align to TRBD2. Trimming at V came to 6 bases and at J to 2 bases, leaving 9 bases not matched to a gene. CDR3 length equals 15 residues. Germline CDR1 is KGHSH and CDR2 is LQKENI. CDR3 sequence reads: CASSPPGAGAYEQYF. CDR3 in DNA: TGTGCCAGCTCGCCCCCCGGAGCGGGAGCCTACGAGCAGTACTTC.

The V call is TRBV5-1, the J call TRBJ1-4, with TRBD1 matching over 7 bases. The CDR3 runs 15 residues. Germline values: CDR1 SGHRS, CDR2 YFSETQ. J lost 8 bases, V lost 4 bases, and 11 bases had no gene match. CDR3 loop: CASSPLGTVGEKLFF. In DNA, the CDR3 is TGCGCCAGCAGCCCCCTCGGGACAGTTGGGGAAAAACTGTTTTTT.

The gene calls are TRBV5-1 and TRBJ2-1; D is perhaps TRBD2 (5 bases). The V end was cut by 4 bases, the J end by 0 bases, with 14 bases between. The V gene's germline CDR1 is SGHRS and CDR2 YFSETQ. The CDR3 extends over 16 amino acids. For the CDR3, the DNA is TGCGCCAGCAGCCCTGGGTTAGGGAGCTCCTACAATGAGCAGTTCTTC. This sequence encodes CASSPGLGSSYNEQFF.

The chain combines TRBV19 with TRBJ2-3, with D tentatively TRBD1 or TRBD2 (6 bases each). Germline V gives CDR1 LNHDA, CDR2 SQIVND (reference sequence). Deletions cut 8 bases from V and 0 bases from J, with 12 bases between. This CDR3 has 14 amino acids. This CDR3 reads CASAQGTSTDTQYF. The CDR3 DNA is TGTGCCAGTGCTCAGGGGACTAGCACAGATACGCAGTATTTT. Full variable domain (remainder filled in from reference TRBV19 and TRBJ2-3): DGGITQSPKYLFRKEGQNVTLSCEQNLNHDAMYWYRQDPGQGLRLIYYSQIVNDFQKGDIAEGYSVSREKKESFPLTVTSAQKNPTAFYLCASAQGTSTDTQYFGPGTRLTVL.

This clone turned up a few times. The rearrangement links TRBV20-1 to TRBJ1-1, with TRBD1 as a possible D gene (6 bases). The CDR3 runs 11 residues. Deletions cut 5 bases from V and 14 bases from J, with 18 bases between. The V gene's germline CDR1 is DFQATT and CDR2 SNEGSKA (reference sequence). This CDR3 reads CSAGGRSWLFF. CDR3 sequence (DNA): TGCAGTGCTGGGGGCCGGTCGTGGCTGTTCTTT.

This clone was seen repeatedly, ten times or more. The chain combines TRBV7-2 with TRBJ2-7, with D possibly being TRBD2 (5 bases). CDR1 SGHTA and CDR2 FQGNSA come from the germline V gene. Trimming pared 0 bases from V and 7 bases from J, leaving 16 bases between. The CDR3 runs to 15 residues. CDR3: CASSLASEGMGEQYF. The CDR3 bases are TGTGCCAGCAGCTTAGCGAGCGAGGGAATGGGTGAGCAGTACTTC.

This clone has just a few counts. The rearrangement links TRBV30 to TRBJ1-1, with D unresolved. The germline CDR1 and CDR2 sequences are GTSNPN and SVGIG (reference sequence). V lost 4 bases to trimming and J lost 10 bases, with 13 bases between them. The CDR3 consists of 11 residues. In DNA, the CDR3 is TGTGCCTGGACATTTAATAGGAGAGCTTTCTTT. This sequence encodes CAWTFNRRAFF.

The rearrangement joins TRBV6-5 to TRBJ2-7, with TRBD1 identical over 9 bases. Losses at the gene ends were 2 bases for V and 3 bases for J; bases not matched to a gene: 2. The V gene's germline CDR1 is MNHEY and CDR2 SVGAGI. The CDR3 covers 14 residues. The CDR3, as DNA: TGTGCCAGCAGTTACAGGGACAGGGACTACGAGCAGTACTTC. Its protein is CASSYRDRDYEQYF.

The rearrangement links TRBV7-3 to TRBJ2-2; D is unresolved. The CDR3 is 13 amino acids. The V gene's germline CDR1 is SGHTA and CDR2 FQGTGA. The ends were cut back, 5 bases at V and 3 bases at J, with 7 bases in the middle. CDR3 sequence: CASSVQDTGELFF. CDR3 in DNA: TGTGCCAGCAGCGTCCAGGACACCGGGGAGCTGTTTTTT.

In DNA form, the CDR3 reads TGTGCCAGCAGTTTAGGGCTGGGGGGTCATCAGCCCCAGCATTTT. Its protein is CASSLGLGGHQPQHF. The rearrangement links TRBV28 to TRBJ1-5; D might be TRBD1 (5 bases). Trimming took off 2 bases at V and 5 bases at J, with 13 bases between the two ends. The germline V gene encodes CDR1 MDHEN and CDR2 SYDVKM. The CDR3 has 15 residues.

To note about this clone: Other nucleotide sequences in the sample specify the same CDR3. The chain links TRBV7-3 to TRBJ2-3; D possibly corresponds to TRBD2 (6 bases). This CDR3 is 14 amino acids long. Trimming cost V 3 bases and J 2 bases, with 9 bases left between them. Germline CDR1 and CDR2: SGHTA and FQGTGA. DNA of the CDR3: TGTGCCAGCAGCTTTAGCGGTTCCACAGATACGCAGTATTTT. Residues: CASSFSGSTDTQYF.

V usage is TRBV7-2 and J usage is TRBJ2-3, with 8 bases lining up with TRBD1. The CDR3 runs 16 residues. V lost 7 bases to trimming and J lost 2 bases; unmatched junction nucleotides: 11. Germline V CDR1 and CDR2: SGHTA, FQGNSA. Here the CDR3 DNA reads TGTGCCAGCACCCCCCGCGGGACAGGCTCCACAGATACGCAGTATTTT. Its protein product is CASTPRGTGSTDTQYF.

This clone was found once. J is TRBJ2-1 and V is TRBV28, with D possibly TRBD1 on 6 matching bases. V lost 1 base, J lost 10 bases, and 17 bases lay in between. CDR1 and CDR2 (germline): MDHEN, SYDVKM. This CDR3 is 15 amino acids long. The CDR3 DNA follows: TGTGCCAGCAGTTTATTGACAGGTGCTCGGGCGGAGCAGTTCTTC. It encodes CASSLLTGARAEQFF.

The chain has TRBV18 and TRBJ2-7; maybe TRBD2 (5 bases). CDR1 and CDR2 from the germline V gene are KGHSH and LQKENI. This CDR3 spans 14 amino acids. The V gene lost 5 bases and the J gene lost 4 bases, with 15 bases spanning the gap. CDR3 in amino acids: CASSSSGRRYEQYF. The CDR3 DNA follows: TGTGCCAGCTCATCAAGCGGCCGAAGGTACGAGCAGTACTTC.